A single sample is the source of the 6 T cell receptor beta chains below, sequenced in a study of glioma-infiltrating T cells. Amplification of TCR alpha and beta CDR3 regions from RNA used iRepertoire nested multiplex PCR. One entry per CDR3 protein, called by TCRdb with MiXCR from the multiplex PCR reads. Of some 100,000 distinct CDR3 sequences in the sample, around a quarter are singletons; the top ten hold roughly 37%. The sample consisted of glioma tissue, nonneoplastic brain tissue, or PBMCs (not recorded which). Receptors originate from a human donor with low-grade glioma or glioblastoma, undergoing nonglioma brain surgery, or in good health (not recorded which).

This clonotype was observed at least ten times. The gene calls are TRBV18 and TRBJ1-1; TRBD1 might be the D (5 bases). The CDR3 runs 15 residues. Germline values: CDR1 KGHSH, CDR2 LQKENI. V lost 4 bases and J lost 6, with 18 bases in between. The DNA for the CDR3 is TGTGCCAGCTCACTATCAGGGACCGCGGGGGCTGAAGCTTTCTTT. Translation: CASSLSGTAGAEAFF.

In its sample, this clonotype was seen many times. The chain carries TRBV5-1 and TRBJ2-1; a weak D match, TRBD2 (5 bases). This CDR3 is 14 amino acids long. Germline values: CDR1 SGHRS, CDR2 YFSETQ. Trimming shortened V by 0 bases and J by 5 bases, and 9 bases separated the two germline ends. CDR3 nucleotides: TGCGCCAGCAGCTTGGCTAGCCAAGACAATGAGCAGTTCTTC. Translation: CASSLASQDNEQFF.

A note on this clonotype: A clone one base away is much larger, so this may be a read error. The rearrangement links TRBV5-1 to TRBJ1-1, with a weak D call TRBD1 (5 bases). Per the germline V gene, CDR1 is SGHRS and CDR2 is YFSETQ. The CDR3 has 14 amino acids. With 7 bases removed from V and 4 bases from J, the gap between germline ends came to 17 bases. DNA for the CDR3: TGCGCCAGCGGCCAATCGAGGGGTGGCACTGAAGCTTTCTTT. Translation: CASGQSRGGTEAFF. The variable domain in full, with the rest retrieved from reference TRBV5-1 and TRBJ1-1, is KAGVTQTPRYLIKTRGQQVTLSCSPISGHRSVSWYQQTPGQGLQFLFEYFSETQRNKGNFPGRFSGRQFSNSRSEMNVSTLELGDSALYLCASGQSRGGTEAFFGQGTRLTVV.

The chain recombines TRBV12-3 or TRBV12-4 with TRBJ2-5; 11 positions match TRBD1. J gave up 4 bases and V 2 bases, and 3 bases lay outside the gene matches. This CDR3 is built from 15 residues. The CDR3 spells CASSLRTGGVETQYF. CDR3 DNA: TGTGCCAGCAGTTTAAGGACAGGGGGCGTAGAGACCCAGTACTTC.

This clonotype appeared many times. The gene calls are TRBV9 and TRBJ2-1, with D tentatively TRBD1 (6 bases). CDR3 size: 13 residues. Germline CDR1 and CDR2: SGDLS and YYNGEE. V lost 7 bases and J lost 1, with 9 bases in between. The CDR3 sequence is CASGQGSYNEQFF. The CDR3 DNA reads TGTGCCAGCGGGCAGGGGTCCTACAATGAGCAGTTCTTC.

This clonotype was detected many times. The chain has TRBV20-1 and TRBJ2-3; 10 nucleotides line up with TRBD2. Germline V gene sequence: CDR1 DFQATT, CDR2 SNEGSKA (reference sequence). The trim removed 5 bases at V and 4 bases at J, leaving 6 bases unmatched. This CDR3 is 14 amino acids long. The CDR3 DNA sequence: TGCAGTGCTCTACGGACTAGCGGACCAGATACGCAGTATTTT. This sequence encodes CSALRTSGPDTQYF.